The 3 T cell receptor beta chains listed next were all sequenced from one sample in a study of cytomegalovirus exposure and HLA in healthy donors. PCR employed 60 Vbeta and 13 Jbeta primers. Profiled with immunoSEQ multiplex PCR; TCRdb holds only in-frame clones, not every one. The table lists over 200,000 clones, almost 85% of them singletons. Source material: PBMCs. These TCRs come from a woman between 40 and 55 years old in good health and CMV-seronegative.

This chain connects TRBV6-5 to TRBJ1-1; 7 bases are shared with TRBD1. Germline CDR1 and CDR2: MNHEY and SVGAGI. This CDR3 comprises 13 residues. The junction had 6 bases not matched to a gene; V was cut back by 8 bases and J by 3 bases. The CDR3 loop reads CASGGTGDTEAFF. The CDR3 region has the DNA TGTGCCAGCGGGGGAACAGGGGACACTGAAGCTTTCTTT.

The gene calls are TRBV7-3 and TRBJ2-5; a weak D match, TRBD2 (6 bases). The CDR3 sequence is 15 residues long. CDR1 SGHTA and CDR2 FQGTGA come from the germline V gene. The V gene lost 5 bases and the J gene lost 1 base, with 14 bases spanning the gap. CDR3 sequence reads: CASSPIGGFQETQYF. CDR3 sequence (DNA): TGTGCCAGCAGCCCAATAGGAGGGTTCCAAGAGACCCAGTACTTC.

The chain carries TRBV5-4 and TRBJ2-2, with 8 bases that match TRBD1. The trim removed 3 bases at V and 3 bases at J, leaving 4 bases unmatched. Germline CDR1 SGHNT, CDR2 YYREEE (reference sequence). The CDR3 runs 15 residues. Here the CDR3 DNA reads TGTGCCAGCAGCTCAGGACAGGGCTACACCGGGGAGCTGTTTTTT. Translated, it gives CASSSGQGYTGELFF.